Listed here are 10 T cell receptor beta chains from one sample, sequenced in a study of blood T cell repertoires in COVID-19. This table comes from immunoSEQ multiplex PCR, and its TCRdb copy is limited to in-frame clones, with some not included. The top ten clones hold about 6% of a sample with around 120,000 clones, around 82% of them seen once. Sample: peripheral blood. Receptors originate from a man older than 75 with active or convalescent COVID-19.

The chain is built from TRBV7-9 and TRBJ1-2, with D perhaps TRBD1 (5 bases). Trimming stripped 1 base from V and 4 bases from J, with 16 bases between. Germline lookup yields CDR1 SEHNR and CDR2 FQNEAQ (reference sequence). The CDR3 has 16 amino acids. Here the CDR3 reads CASSLETEFYFYGYTF. As DNA, the CDR3 is TGTGCCAGCAGCTTAGAGACAGAATTCTACTTCTATGGCTACACCTTC.

The chain recombines TRBV24-1 with TRBJ1-5; D not certain. CDR3 length: 14 amino acids. Trimming pared 0 bases from V and 4 bases from J, leaving 6 bases between. Germline CDR1 KGHDR, CDR2 SFDVKD. The DNA of the CDR3 is TGTGCCACCAGTGATTTGTCGGTGAATCAGCCCCAGCATTTT. Translation: CATSDLSVNQPQHF.

The V and J genes are TRBV6-2 or TRBV6-3 and TRBJ2-7, with 9 bases matching TRBD2. This CDR3 region has 16 residues. V shed 2 bases, J shed 3 bases, and the junction held 8 bases outside the gene matches. CDR1 is MNHEY, CDR2 SVGEGT, per germline. The chain's CDR3 is CASSYASGATGYEQYF. The CDR3 DNA reads TGTGCCAGCAGTTACGCTAGCGGGGCTACAGGCTACGAGCAGTACTTC.

This chain connects TRBV7-2 to TRBJ2-2; 7 bases agree with TRBD1. Germline CDR1 reads SGHTA; CDR2 reads FQGNSA. The CDR3 is 16 amino acids. Trimming at V came to 4 bases and at J to 4 bases, leaving 9 bases not matched to a gene. The CDR3 coding sequence is TGTGCCAGCAGCTCAAGGACAGGTCTGATCACCGGGGAGCTGTTTTTT. Amino acid sequence: CASSSRTGLITGELFF. The full variable domain, completed using reference TRBV7-2 and TRBJ2-2, is GAGVSQSPSNKVTEKGKDVELRCDPISGHTALYWYRQSLGQGLEFLIYFQGNSAPDKSGLPSDRFSAERTGGSVSTLTIQRTQQEDSAVYLCASSSRTGLITGELFFGEGSRLTVL.

The chain couples TRBV12-5 to TRBJ1-1; 7 nucleotides agree with TRBD1. Germline CDR1 is LGHNT and CDR2 is FRNRAP. Trimming took 6 bases from V and 1 from J; bases not matched to a gene: 5. The CDR3 loop spans 14 amino acids. The CDR3 nucleotides read TGTGCTAGTGGCCTCGGGACAGAGAACACTGAAGCTTTCTTT. This sequence encodes CASGLGTENTEAFF.

The chain recombines TRBV9 with TRBJ1-3; the match to TRBD1 covers 7 bases. V lost 3 bases to trimming and J lost 3 bases; unmatched junction nucleotides: 3. CDR3 size: 14 residues. From germline, CDR1 is SGDLS and CDR2 YYNGEE. The CDR3 spells CASSETGVGNTIYF. In nucleotides, the CDR3 is TGTGCCAGCAGCGAAACAGGGGTTGGAAACACCATATATTTT.

The chain has TRBV11-1 and TRBJ2-1; perhaps TRBD1 as D (5 bases). This CDR3 is built from 13 residues. Germline CDR1 and CDR2: SGHAT and FQDESV (reference sequence). V lost 2 bases, J lost 7 bases, and 9 bases lay in between. The CDR3 nucleotides read TGTGCCAGCAGCTTATCCAGGGTAAATGAGCAGTTCTTC. It translates to CASSLSRVNEQFF.

The DNA of the CDR3 is TGCGCCAGCAGCCAAGATCGGCCGACAGGGGTTACTGGCTACACCTTC. The encoded protein is CASSQDRPTGVTGYTF. The chain recombines TRBV4-3 with TRBJ1-2; 8 bases map to TRBD1. The germline V gene has CDR1 LGHNA and CDR2 YSLEER. This CDR3 has 16 amino acids. With V trimmed by 0 bases and J by 7 bases, 10 bases remained unmatched.

V is TRBV19 and J is TRBJ2-3, with 8 bases identical to TRBD2. Germline lookup yields CDR1 LNHDA and CDR2 SQIVND (reference sequence). V shed 4 bases and J 0 bases; nucleotides not matched to a gene: 3. This CDR3 has 15 amino acids. The chain's CDR3 is CASSKLADSTDTQYF. CDR3 DNA: TGTGCCAGTAGTAAACTAGCGGACAGCACAGATACGCAGTATTTT.

This clone was picked up one time. Distinct nucleotide sequences in the sample also encode this CDR3. This chain links TRBV29-1 with TRBJ2-1; 7 bases are a match to TRBD1. The CDR3 extends over 11 amino acids. The V gene's germline CDR1 is SQVTM and CDR2 ANQGSEA. Trimming cost V 4 bases and J 8 bases; bases outside gene matches: 2. CDR3: CSVATGDEQFF. CDR3 DNA sequence: TGCAGCGTTGCAACAGGGGATGAGCAGTTCTTC.